The clone carrying this T cell receptor beta chain has more than one count but fewer than ten. Its antigen is undetermined. Expressed TCRB transcripts were sequenced because the entire RNA isolate underwent reverse transcription. The method was immunoSEQ multiplex PCR; TCRdb's version includes in-frame clones alone and lacks a portion of them. The sample lists hundreds of thousands of clones; around 15% were seen once. The data are from a study of beta chain features in type 1 diabetes. Study observations and caveats: TCRB repertoires of naive, central memory and Treg cells appeared more similar among patients than among healthy donors. Patients with Type 1 diabetes showed moderately but significantly shorter TCRB CDR3s in all four CD4+ subsets. Insertions were fewer and deletions more numerous at VDJ junctions in type 1 diabetes patients.

Only one heparinised blood draw was taken per donor, and its volume averaged approximately 0.11 L. Sequenced input: naive CD4+ T cells from blood. This clonotype was obtained from a man aged 18 to 30 with type 1 diabetes.

DNA for the CDR3: TGTGCCAGCAGCCAAGCCACTTACATGAACACTGAAGCTTTCTTT. Translated, it gives CASSQATYMNTEAFF. The chain recombines TRBV14 with TRBJ1-1; D gene unclear. CDR1 is SGHDN and CDR2 is FVKESK in the germline V gene. The CDR3 has 15 residues. V shed 1 base and J shed 0 bases, with 9 bases lying between them.